This section outlines one TCR beta chain sequence together with its context. This clone was observed once. Which antigen it targets is not known. No base quality values were provided; no much bigger clone lies one nucleotide off. The CDR3 spans 14 residues, from the cysteine through the phenylalanine. CDR3 DNA is the only sequence kept; it has 42 bases, read in frame from the first base. The germline V gene sets CDR1 to SGHVS and CDR2 to FQNEAQ. Trimming removed 1 base from V and 5 bases from J, leaving 11 bases between the germline ends. This sample was taken from a study of shared clonotypes between healthy human individuals (dated by TCRdb to the early 2020s). Concerning the study at large: A few men and a couple of women, aged 18 to 49 years, made up the cohort. For each donor, CD4 naive and CD4 memory were each given three plates, CD8 naive was given two plates, and CD8 memory was given one plate. Blood TCR repertoires of a handful of healthy adults were deeply sequenced to estimate repertoire size and the extent of clonotype sharing between individuals. To increase sequencing depth and limit assay-specific biases, TCR repertoire library preparation and sequencing were carried out by different laboratories using diverse techniques. Between about 0.94 and 8.9 billion PBMCs per donor were obtained by leukapheresis. The paper's findings and limits, for the study overall: Pairwise subsampling led to the expectation that sequencing depth would affect the degree of clonotype sharing among donors. Estimated clonotype richness was generally larger for naive than for memory subsets. Compared with non-shared clonotypes, the clonotypes found in all four sorted-subset donors had higher generation probabilities. Across four donors, 5% to 6% of naive CD4, roughly 3.3% of naive CD8, about 2.3% of memory CD4, and under 0.45% of memory CD8 clonotypes were shared. The small number of donors limited the genetic and exposure-history diversity represented. Rarefaction of sorted-subset datasets indicated incomplete sequencing despite the large sequencing depth. Only blood was sampled, and tissue TCR repertoires likely differ from those in blood.

Using the deep immunoSEQ assay, TCR CDR3 regions were amplified from genomic DNA by multiplex PCR. Extracted genomic DNA from each cell subset was spread evenly across all wells of several immunoSEQ 96-well plates, with each plate serving as a replicate. For sorted subsets, each replicate PCR was loaded with roughly 190 ng genomic DNA, equivalent to some 27,000 T cell genomes. Purified libraries were quantified with a Qubit 3.0 fluorometer, sized on a Bioanalyzer 2100, and re-quantified with the KAPA Library Quantification kit. Each immunoSEQ 96-well plate was sequenced on its own single-read 150-cycle Illumina NextSeq 550 flow cell. For the original study's pipeline: The immunoSEQ output contained only junctional sequences without quality scores, so filtering could not match that applied to full-length reads. To assign V/J genes and CDR3, sequences were annotated using PyIR, a Python wrapper for IgBLAST v1.9, with IMGT germline references. Any read was removed if the V/J assignment was weak (E-value above 1e-6), the CDR3 was missing, or the read contained stop codons, out-of-frame junctions, or ambiguous translated residues. V3J clonotypes were defined as sequences sharing an identical inferred V gene, J gene, and CDR3 amino acid sequence. To compute the percentage overlap between repertoires, the number of shared unique clonotypes was divided by the size of the smaller repertoire. Richness of each repertoire was evaluated using RTK rarefaction, the Chao1 estimator, and Recon v2.1 estimates of unobserved clonotypes. OLGA was used to compute generation probabilities for all TCRbeta clonotypes that the gDNA method yielded from a handful of donors. TCRdb took over this immuneACCESS table, retaining in-frame rearrangements with V and J assigned. Such tables are incomplete; in checked studies, under half of the missing clones stem from an unresolved V gene, and the remainder is unexplained. The V and J calls and clone size were taken over from that table, and D and trimming were inferred from the DNA. This sample comprises around 1.9 million clones, around 93% of them detected only once. The ten most abundant clones make up about 1.7% of the sample.

CD8 naive samples were obtained by positive selection for CCR7 among CD45RO-negative cells, yielding a CD45RA+CCR7+ population from which TemRA cells were excluded. The donors were healthy, HIV-negative adults who had no recently reported acute infections or vaccinations. Only Caucasian adults living in Nashville, Tennessee, USA were represented among the donors. Blood was collected by leukapheresis, and PBMCs were isolated by Ficoll-Histopaque density gradient centrifugation and then cryopreserved in liquid nitrogen vapor phase. Analytical flow cytometry was used to check the purity and quantity of every magnetically sorted T cell population. Each sorted fraction had its genomic DNA isolated and then quantified by UV absorbance on a Nanodrop 2000c.

This clonotype was sampled from a man between 18 and 29 years old in good health. Some clones in this sample may be carry-over from other donors' samples. Sequencing input: naive CD8+ T cells from PBMCs. What this sample's cell subset or site label stands for: CD45RA+CCR7+. The chain joins TRBV7-8 to TRBJ1-2; a tentative D match to TRBD1 spans 5 bases. In nucleotides, the sequence is TGTGCCAGCAGCTTAGTAGGGACTGAGTATGGCTACACCTTC. This sequence encodes CASSLVGTEYGYTF.